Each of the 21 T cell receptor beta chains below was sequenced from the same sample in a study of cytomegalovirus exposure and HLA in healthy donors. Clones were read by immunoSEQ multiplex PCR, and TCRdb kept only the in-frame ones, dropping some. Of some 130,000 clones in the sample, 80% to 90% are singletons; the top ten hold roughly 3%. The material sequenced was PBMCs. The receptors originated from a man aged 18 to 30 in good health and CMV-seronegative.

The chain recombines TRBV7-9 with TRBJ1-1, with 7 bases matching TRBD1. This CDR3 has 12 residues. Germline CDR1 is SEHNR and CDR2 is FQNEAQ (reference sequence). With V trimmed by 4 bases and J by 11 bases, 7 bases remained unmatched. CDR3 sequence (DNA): TGTGCCAGCAGCTCGGACAGGAATGGGGCTTTCTTT. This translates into CASSSDRNGAFF.

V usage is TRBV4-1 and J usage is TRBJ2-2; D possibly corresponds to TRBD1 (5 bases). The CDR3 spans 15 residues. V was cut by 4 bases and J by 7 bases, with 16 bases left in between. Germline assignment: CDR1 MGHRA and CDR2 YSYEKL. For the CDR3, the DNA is TGCGCCAGCAGCCGCCATGGGCAGGGAAACGGGGAGCTGTTTTTT. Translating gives CASSRHGQGNGELFF.

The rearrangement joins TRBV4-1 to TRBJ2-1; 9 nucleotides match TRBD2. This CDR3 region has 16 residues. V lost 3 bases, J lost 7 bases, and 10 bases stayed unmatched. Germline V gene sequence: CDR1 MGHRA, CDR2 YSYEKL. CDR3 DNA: TGCGCCAGCAGCCATTTTGTACTAGCGGGCTTTAATGAGCAGTTCTTC. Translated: CASSHFVLAGFNEQFF.

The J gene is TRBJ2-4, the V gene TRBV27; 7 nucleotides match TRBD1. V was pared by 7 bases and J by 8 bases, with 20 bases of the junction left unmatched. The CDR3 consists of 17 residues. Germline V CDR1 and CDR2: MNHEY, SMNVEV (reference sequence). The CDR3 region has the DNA TGTGCCAGCACCCCCGTCCCCCCCCTGACAGGGACAGACATTCAGTACTTC. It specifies CASTPVPPLTGTDIQYF.

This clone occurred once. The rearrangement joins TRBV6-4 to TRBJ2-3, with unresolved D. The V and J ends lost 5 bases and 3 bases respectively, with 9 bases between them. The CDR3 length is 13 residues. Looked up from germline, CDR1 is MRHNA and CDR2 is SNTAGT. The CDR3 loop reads CASSLAVTDTQYF. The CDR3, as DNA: TGTGCCAGCAGTTTGGCAGTGACAGATACGCAGTATTTT.

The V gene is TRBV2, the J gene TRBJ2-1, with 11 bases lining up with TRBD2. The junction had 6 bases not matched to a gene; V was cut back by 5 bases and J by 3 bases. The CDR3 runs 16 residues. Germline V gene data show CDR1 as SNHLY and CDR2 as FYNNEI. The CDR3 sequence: CASSPGLAVNYNEQFF. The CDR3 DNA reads TGTGCCAGCAGTCCGGGACTAGCGGTGAACTACAATGAGCAGTTCTTC.

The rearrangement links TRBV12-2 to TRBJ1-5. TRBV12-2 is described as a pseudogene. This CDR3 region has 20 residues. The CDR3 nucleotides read TGTGCAAGTCGGCCGAGGGATCATAAAGGGTCCGATTTAACAAACCAGCCCCAGCATTTT. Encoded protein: CASRPRDHKGSDLTNQPQHF.

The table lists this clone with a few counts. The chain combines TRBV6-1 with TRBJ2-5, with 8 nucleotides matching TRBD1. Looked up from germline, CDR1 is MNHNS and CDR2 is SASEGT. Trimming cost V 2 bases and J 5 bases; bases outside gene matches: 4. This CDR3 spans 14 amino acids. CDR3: CASSESTGGETQYF. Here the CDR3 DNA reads TGTGCCAGCAGTGAAAGCACAGGGGGGGAGACCCAGTACTTC.

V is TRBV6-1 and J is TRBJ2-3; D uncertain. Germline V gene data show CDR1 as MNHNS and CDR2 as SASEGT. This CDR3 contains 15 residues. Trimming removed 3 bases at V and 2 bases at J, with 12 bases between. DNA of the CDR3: TGTGCCAGCAGTGAGATTAACAGTTTCACAGATACGCAGTATTTT. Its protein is CASSEINSFTDTQYF.

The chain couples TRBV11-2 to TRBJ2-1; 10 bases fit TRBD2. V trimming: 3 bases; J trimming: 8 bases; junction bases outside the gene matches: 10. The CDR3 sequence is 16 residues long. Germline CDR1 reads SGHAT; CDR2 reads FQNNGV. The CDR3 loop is CASSFLSLAGKDEQFF. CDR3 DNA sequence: TGTGCCAGCAGCTTTTTATCACTAGCGGGGAAGGATGAGCAGTTCTTC.

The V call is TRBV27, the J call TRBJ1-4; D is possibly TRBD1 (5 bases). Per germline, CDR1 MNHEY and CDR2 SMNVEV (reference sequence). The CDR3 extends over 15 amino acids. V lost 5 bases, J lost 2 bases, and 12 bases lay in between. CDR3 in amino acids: CASSLGGATNEKLFF. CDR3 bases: TGTGCCAGCAGTCTGGGTGGGGCGACTAATGAAAAACTGTTTTTT.

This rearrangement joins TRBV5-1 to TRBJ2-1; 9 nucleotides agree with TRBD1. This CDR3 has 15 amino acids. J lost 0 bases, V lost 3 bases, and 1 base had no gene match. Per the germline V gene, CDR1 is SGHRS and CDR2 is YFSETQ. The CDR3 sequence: CASSSGQGSYNEQFF. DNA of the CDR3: TGCGCCAGCAGCTCGGGACAGGGCTCCTACAATGAGCAGTTCTTC.

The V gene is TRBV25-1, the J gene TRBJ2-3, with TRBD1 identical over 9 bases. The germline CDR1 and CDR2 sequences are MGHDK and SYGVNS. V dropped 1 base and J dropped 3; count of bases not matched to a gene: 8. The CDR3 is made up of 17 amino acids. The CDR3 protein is CASSESLQGAGTDTQYF. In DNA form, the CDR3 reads TGTGCCAGCAGTGAATCGTTACAGGGGGCGGGGACAGATACGCAGTATTTT.

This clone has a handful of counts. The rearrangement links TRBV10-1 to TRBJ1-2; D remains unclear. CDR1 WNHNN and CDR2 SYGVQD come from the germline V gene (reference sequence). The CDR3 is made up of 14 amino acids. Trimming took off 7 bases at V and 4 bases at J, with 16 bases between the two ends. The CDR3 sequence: CASTEGRNIYGYTF. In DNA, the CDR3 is TGCGCCAGCACGGAGGGCAGGAACATCTATGGCTACACCTTC.

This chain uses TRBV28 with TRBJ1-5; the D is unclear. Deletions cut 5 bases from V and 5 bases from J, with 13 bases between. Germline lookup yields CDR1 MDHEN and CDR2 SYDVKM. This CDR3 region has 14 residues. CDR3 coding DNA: TGTGCCAGCAGTCCTATCCTCGGGGATCAGCCCCAGCATTTT. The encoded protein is CASSPILGDQPQHF.

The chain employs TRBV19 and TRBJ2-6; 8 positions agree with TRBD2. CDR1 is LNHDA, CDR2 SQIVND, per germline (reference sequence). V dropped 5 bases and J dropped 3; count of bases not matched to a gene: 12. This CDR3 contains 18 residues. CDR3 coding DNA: TGTGCCAGTAGTGACGGGAGGGGCAGGGCAGTTGGGGCCAACGTCCTGACTTTC. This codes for CASSDGRGRAVGANVLTF.

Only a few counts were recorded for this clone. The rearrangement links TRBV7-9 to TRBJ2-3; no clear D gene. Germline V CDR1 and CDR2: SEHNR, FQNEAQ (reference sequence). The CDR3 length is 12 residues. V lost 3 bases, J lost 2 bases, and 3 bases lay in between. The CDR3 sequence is CASSFLTDTQYF. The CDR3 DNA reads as TGTGCCAGCAGCTTCCTCACAGATACGCAGTATTTT.

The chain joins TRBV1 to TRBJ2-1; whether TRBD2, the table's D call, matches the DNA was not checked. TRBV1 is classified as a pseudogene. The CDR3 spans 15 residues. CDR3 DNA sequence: TGCACCAGCAGCCAAGAGTGGAGCTCCTACAATGAGCAGTTCTTC. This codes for CTSSQEWSSYNEQFF.

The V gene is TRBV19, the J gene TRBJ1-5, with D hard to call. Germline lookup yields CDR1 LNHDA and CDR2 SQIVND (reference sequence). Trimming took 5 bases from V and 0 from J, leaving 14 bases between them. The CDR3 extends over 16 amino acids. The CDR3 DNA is TGTGCCAGTAGTCGGACGGAGGATTATAGCAATCAGCCCCAGCATTTT. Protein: CASSRTEDYSNQPQHF.

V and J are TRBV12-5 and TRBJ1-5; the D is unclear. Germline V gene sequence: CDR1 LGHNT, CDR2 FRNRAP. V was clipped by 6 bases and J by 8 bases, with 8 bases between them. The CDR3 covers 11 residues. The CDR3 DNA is TGTGCTAGTGGGGCGGAGGAGCCCCAGCATTTT. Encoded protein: CASGAEEPQHF.

CDR3 amino acids: CASSLVTRLAVTNYGYTF. The CDR3, as DNA: TGTGCCAGCAGCTTAGTAACCCGACTTGCAGTTACTAACTATGGCTACACCTTC. This chain joins TRBV7-8 and TRBJ1-2; D gene unclear. The CDR3 totals 18 residues. V lost 1 base to trimming and J lost 0 bases, with 18 bases between them. Germline CDR1 reads SGHVS; CDR2 reads FQNEAQ.